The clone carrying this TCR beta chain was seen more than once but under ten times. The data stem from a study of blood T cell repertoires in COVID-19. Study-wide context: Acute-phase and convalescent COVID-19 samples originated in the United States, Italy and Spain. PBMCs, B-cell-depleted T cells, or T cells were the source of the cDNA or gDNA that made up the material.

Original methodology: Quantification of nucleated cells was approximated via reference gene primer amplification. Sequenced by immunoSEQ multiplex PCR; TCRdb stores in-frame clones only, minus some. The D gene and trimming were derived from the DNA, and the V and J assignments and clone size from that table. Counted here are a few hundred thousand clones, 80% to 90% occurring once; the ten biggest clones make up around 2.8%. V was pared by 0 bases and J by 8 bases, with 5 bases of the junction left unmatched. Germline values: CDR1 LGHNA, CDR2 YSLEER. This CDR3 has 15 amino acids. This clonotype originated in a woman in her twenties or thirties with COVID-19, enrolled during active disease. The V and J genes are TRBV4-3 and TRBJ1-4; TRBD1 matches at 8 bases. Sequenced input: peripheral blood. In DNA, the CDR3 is TGCGCCAGCAGCCAAGATCGGACAGGGACAGAAAAACTGTTTTTT. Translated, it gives CASSQDRTGTEKLFF.